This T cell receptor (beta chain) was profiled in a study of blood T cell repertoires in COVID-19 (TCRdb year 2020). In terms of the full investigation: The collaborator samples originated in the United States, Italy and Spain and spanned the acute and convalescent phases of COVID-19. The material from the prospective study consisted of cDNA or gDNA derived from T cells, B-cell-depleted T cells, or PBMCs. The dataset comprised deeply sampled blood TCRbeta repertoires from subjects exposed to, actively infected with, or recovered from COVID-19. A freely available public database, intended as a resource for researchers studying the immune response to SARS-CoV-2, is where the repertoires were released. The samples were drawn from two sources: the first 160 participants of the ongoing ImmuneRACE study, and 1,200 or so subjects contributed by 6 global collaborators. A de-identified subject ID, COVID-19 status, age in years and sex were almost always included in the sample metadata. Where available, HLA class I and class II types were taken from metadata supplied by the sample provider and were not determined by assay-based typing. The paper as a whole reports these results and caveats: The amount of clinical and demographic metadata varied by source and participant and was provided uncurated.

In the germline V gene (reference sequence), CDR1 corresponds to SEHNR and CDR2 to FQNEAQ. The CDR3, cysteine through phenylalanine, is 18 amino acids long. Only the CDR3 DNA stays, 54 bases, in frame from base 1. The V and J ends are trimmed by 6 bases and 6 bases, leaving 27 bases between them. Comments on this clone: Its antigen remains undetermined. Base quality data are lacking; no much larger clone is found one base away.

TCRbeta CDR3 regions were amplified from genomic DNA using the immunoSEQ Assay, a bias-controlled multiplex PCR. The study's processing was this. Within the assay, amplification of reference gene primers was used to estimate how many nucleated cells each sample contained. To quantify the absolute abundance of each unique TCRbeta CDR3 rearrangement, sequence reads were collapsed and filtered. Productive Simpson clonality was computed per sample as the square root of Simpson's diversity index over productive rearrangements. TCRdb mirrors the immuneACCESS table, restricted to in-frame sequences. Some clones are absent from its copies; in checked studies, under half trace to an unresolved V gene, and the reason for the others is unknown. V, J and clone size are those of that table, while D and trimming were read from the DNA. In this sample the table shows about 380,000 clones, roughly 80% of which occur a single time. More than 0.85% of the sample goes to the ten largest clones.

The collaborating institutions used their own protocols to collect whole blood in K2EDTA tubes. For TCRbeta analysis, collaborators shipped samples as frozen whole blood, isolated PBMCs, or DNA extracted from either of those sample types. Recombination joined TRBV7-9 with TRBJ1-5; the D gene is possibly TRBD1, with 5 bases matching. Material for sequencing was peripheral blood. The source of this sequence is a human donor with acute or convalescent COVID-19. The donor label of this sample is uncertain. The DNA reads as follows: TGTGCCAGCAGTGTTACGCGAGGGAGGGGTGGACGCAGTCAGCCCCAGCATTTT. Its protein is CASSVTRGRGGRSQPQHF.